This T cell receptor beta chain was captured by sequencing in a study of beta chain features in type 1 diabetes. This clone was seen a handful of times. Its antigen remains unknown. Sequenced material consisted of expressed TCRB transcripts (all of the isolated RNA was reverse transcribed). Method: immunoSEQ multiplex PCR; TCRdb's copy keeps in-frame clones and lacks some. The sample includes 350,000 or so clones, about 20% of them seen just once. The study, taken as a whole, reports: Reduced insertions and increased deletions marked VDJ junctions in type 1 diabetes patients.

CDR3 length: 14 residues. CDR1 KGHSH and CDR2 LQKENI come from the germline V gene. With 5 bases clipped from V and 6 bases from J, the junction kept 8 bases outside the gene matches. The sequence was obtained from a woman between 18 and 30 years old in good health. Material: naive CD4+ T cells from blood. This chain joins TRBV18 and TRBJ2-3; 7 nucleotides align to TRBD2. This chain's CDR3 is CASSGGSIADTQYF. In nucleotides, the CDR3 is TGTGCCAGCTCAGGCGGGAGTATTGCGGATACGCAGTATTTT.